Shown below are 3 T cell receptor beta chains from a single sample sequenced in a study of blood T cell repertoires in COVID-19. The table came from immunoSEQ multiplex PCR; TCRdb's copy has only in-frame clones and leaves some out. The sample contains 95,000 to 100,000 clones, 81% of which appear only once. Specimen: peripheral blood. The origin of the receptors is a woman of 80 years or more with acute or convalescent COVID-19.

This sequence joins TRBV28 and TRBJ2-1; 8 positions agree with TRBD2. V shed 6 bases and J 4 bases; nucleotides not matched to a gene: 5. Germline V gene lookup returns CDR1 MDHEN and CDR2 SYDVKM. The length of the CDR3 is 14 residues. The CDR3 DNA reads as TGTGCCAGCAGCTTAGCGGGGATTTACAATGAGCAGTTCTTC. It codes for CASSLAGIYNEQFF. Full variable domain (outside the CDR3, taken from reference TRBV28 and TRBJ2-1): DVKVTQSSRYLVKRTGEKVFLECVQDMDHENMFWYRQDPGLGLRLIYFSYDVKMKEKGDIPEGYSVSREKKERFSLILESASTNQTSMYLCASSLAGIYNEQFFGPGTRLTVL.

This clone is a singleton in its sample. The chain is built from TRBV19 and TRBJ2-3; D gene unclear. The germline V and J ends were trimmed by 7 bases and 1 base, with 12 bases remaining between them. The CDR3 runs 14 residues. CDR1 and CDR2 from the germline V gene are LNHDA and SQIVND (reference sequence). The CDR3 is CASTPNPGTDTQYF. CDR3 coding DNA: TGTGCCAGTACGCCCAATCCGGGCACAGATACGCAGTATTTT.

V usage is TRBV6-1 and J usage is TRBJ1-2; possibly TRBD1 for D (5 bases). This CDR3 has 14 amino acids. Germline CDR1 is MNHNS and CDR2 is SASEGT. The germline V and J ends were trimmed by 2 bases and 8 bases, with 15 bases remaining between them. This CDR3 is CASSEPTVGGGYTF. In DNA form, the CDR3 reads TGTGCCAGCAGTGAACCCACGGTCGGGGGAGGCTACACCTTC.